One and the same sample provided the 5 T cell receptor beta chains below, sequenced in a study of T cell responses to AZD1222 COVID-19 vaccine (TCRdb year 2021). Library preparation employed the immunoSEQ multiplex PCR assay. The clones in this table, taken by TCRdb from immuneACCESS, are in-frame only. Not every clone is retained; where verified, under half of the shortfall comes from an unresolved V gene, and the cause of the rest is unknown. The sample profile shows 70,000 to 95,000 clones; roughly nine tenths of them were found once. About 2.7% of the sample comes from the top ten. Interpreted using the paper, the time point label stands for: baseline before first vaccination. What this sample's treatment or condition label stands for: meningococcal conjugate vaccine given as trial control. The specimen comprised peripheral blood, sampled on day 0 of MenACWY control vaccination. The source is an adult in good health.

In this sample, this clone turned up once. The chain is built from TRBV30 and TRBJ2-2, with D tentatively TRBD1 or TRBD2 (6 bases each). CDR1 and CDR2 (germline): GTSNPN, SVGIG (reference sequence). V lost 1 base, J lost 5 bases, and 11 bases lay in between. The CDR3 runs 14 residues. For the CDR3, the DNA is TGTGCCTGGAGTGGGGGGGCGCGGACCGGGGAGCTGTTTTTT. Translating gives CAWSGGARTGELFF.

The rearrangement joins TRBV5-6 to TRBJ1-5; no clear D. With 4 bases removed from V and 7 bases from J, the gap between germline ends came to 15 bases. This CDR3 has 14 residues. The germline CDR1 and CDR2 sequences are SGHDT and YYEEEE. The CDR3 coding sequence is TGTGCCAGCAGCCTCAGTCCTGGAAGCCAGCCCCAGCATTTT. It translates to CASSLSPGSQPQHF.

J is TRBJ2-7 and V is TRBV7-2, with 9 nucleotides matching TRBD1. This CDR3 contains 16 residues. Germline CDR1 is SGHTA and CDR2 is FQGNSA. V lost 1 base to trimming and J lost 2 bases; unmatched junction nucleotides: 6. CDR3 in amino acids: CASSLVAGQGAYEQYF. Written as DNA, the CDR3 is TGTGCCAGCAGCTTAGTCGCGGGACAGGGAGCCTACGAGCAGTACTTC.

The gene calls are TRBV6-6 and TRBJ2-7; TRBD2 matches 7 bases. The germline V gene encodes CDR1 MNHNY and CDR2 SVGAGI (reference sequence). The J segment lost 7 bases and the V segment lost 5 bases, leaving 8 bases of the junction unmatched. CDR3 length: 13 amino acids. CDR3 nucleotide sequence: TGTGCCAGCAGTCTAAGCGGGGAGGGAGAGCAGTACTTC. Translating gives CASSLSGEGEQYF.

V is TRBV5-6 and J is TRBJ2-2; D is undetermined. The CDR3 spans 15 residues. The germline V gene encodes CDR1 SGHDT and CDR2 YYEEEE. The V end lost 4 bases, the J end lost 3 bases, and 13 bases lay between the germline ends. CDR3 amino acids: CASSPGSRDTGELFF. CDR3 DNA: TGTGCCAGCAGCCCCGGCAGTCGGGACACCGGGGAGCTGTTTTTT.